Listed here are 9 T cell receptor beta chains from one sample, sequenced in a study of T cell clonality in common variable immunodeficiency. Here immunoSEQ multiplex PCR was the method, and the copy in TCRdb shows in-frame clones only, minus some. Sampling found about 81,000 clones, none seen once. Material for sequencing was peripheral blood mononuclear cells. The receptors were gathered from a person between 18 and 75 years old in good health.

This clone was detected ten times or more. CDR3: CSARRQASNQPQHF. CDR3 DNA, as far as it was read: TGCAGTGCTAGAAGACAGGCTAGCAATCAGCCC. V usage is TRBV20-1 and J usage is TRBJ1-5, with D possibly being TRBD1 (6 bases). The read terminates 3 residues ahead of where the CDR3 ends, so the germline J gene completes it. Germline CDR1 reads DFQATT; CDR2 reads SNEGSKA (reference sequence). V lost 2 bases to trimming and J lost 0 bases, with 8 bases between them. This CDR3 region has 14 residues.

This clone was detected ten times or more. Coverage ceases 3 residues before the CDR3 finishes, and the germline J gene fills in the end. The rearrangement uses TRBV5-8 and TRBJ1-1; 7 nucleotides match TRBD1. There are 11 residues in the CDR3. After removal of 3 bases from V and 7 bases from J, the junction contained 0 bases not matched to a gene. The V gene's germline CDR1 is SGHTS and CDR2 YDEGEE. Partial CDR3 DNA: TGTGCCAGCAGCTCAGGGGGTGAA. This codes for CASSSGGE. The full-length CDR3 reads as CASSSGGEAFF.

This clone was seen at least ten times. Read sequence stops 3 residues before the CDR3 end, and the germline J gene provides the missing end. V gene TRBV18 combines with J gene TRBJ2-7; 8 bases align to TRBD1. The CDR3 has 15 amino acids. Germline CDR1 KGHSH, CDR2 LQKENI. With V trimmed by 3 bases and J by 2 bases, 6 bases remained unmatched. Incomplete CDR3 DNA: TGTGCCAGCTCACCTGGGACAGGTCGGGCCTACGAG. This codes for CASSPGTGRAYE. The CDR3 in full is CASSPGTGRAYEQYF. Full variable domain (missing parts from reference TRBV18 and TRBJ2-7): NAGVMQNPRHLVRRRGQEARLRCSPMKGHSHVYWYRQLPEEGLKFMVYLQKENIIDESGMPKERFSAEFPKEGPSILRIQQVVRGDSAAYFCASSPGTGRAYEQYFGPGTRLTVT.

In this sample, this clone turned up many times. The CDR3 goes on 3 residues after the read ends, and that part is filled in from the germline J gene. The chain is built from TRBV6-2 or TRBV6-3 and TRBJ2-1; TRBD2 matches 10 bases. With V trimmed by 6 bases and J by 8 bases, 7 bases remained unmatched. Germline lookup yields CDR1 MNHEY and CDR2 SVGEGT. This CDR3 comprises 14 residues. CDR3 sequence: CASRLMTSGYEQFF. The part of the CDR3 DNA that was read is TGTGCCAGCAGACTAATGACTAGCGGGTATGAG.

This clone was seen ten or more times. Coverage ceases 3 residues before the CDR3 finishes, and the germline J gene fills in the end. This chain links TRBV18 with TRBJ2-7, with TRBD2 matching over 9 bases. Looked up from germline, CDR1 is KGHSH and CDR2 is LQKENI. The CDR3 sequence is 17 residues long. V shed 3 bases, J shed 2 bases, and the junction held 11 bases outside the gene matches. The CDR3 protein is CASSPTIAGVGPYEQYF. The DNA read from the CDR3 is TGTGCCAGCTCACCCACGATAGCGGGAGTGGGTCCCTACGAG. Using reference TRBV18 and TRBJ2-7 for the parts outside the CDR3, the full variable domain is NAGVMQNPRHLVRRRGQEARLRCSPMKGHSHVYWYRQLPEEGLKFMVYLQKENIIDESGMPKERFSAEFPKEGPSILRIQQVVRGDSAAYFCASSPTIAGVGPYEQYFGPGTRLTVT.

This clone was counted ten times or more. Sequencing ends 3 residues short of the CDR3 end; the germline J gene provides the rest. V usage is TRBV20-1 and J usage is TRBJ2-3; the D is unclear. V lost 6 bases and J 4 bases, leaving 17 bases between the germline ends. From germline, CDR1 is DFQATT and CDR2 SNEGSKA (reference sequence). CDR3 length: 14 amino acids. CDR3 DNA (partial): TGCAGTGCGCAGCCTTACGTTAGGGCAGATACG. This gives the protein CSAQPYVRADT. The whole CDR3 protein reads CSAQPYVRADTQYF.

This clone has a count of ten or more. The read ends 3 residues early relative to the CDR3; the germline J gene fills the gap. The chain combines TRBV4-1 with TRBJ1-4; D may be TRBD1 (6 bases). This CDR3 has 18 amino acids. In germline, CDR1 is MGHRA, CDR2 YSYEKL. The germline V and J ends were trimmed by 0 bases and 1 base, with 15 bases remaining between them. The CDR3 reads CASSQDKGGGVTNEKLFF. Partial CDR3 DNA: TGCGCCAGCAGCCAAGATAAAGGGGGGGGCGTAACTAATGAAAAA.

This clone has only a few counts. The read halts 3 residues ahead of the CDR3 end, with the missing end drawn from the germline J gene. The rearrangement links TRBV19 to TRBJ1-5; the D is unclear. The CDR3 totals 16 residues. Deletions cut 2 bases from V and 3 bases from J, with 14 bases between. CDR1 is LNHDA, CDR2 SQIVND, per germline (reference sequence). Partial CDR3 DNA: TGTGCCAGTAGTATACGGAGCGCCACGTTCAATCAGCCC. Protein sequence: CASSIRSATFNQP. The whole CDR3 reads CASSIRSATFNQPQHF.

At least ten counts were recorded for this clone. The read falls 3 residues short of the CDR3 end, and the missing part is taken from the germline J gene. The chain couples TRBV5-3 to TRBJ1-1; the match to TRBD1 covers 8 bases. TRBV5-3 belongs to the ORF category, with a function that is uncertain. After removal of 6 bases from V and 5 bases from J, the junction contained 21 bases not matched to a gene. The CDR3 contains 18 residues. Partial CDR3 DNA: TGTGCCAGAATTAATCAACGCAAGTGCGACAGGGGTTTTACTGAA. This gives the protein CARINQRKCDRGFTE. The whole CDR3 protein is CARINQRKCDRGFTEAFF.